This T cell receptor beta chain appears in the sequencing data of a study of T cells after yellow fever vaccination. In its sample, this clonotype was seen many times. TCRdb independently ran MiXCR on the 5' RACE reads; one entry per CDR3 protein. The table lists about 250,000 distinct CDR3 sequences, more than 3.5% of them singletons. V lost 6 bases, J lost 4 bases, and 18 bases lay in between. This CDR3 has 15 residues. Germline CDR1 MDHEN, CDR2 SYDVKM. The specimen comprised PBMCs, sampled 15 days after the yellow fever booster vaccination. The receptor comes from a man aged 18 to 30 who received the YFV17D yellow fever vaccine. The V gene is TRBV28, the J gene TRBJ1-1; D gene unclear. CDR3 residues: CASRPRTGKGTEAFF. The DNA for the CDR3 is TGTGCCAGCAGACCCAGGACGGGGAAGGGCACTGAAGCTTTCTTT.